The clone carrying this T cell receptor (beta chain) was picked up a small number of times. The data were taken from a study of human T cells and chemical hapten exposure. V was shortened by 7 bases and J by 4 bases, with 16 bases between the two germline ends. The CDR3 totals 14 residues. Looked up from germline, CDR1 is MNHNS and CDR2 is SASEGT. TCRdb processed the RACE reads anew with MiXCR; each CDR3 protein has one entry. The sample lists more than 250,000 distinct CDR3 sequences, approximately 8.6% seen once, with roughly 2.5% in the top ten. The sample's time point: pre-sensitization, week 0. Described treatment: therapeutic diphenylcyclopropenone sensitization with weekly scalp DPC.

This clonotype was obtained from a woman aged 40 to 50 with alopecia areata. Some clones in this sample may be carry-over from other donors' samples. Material: whole blood, obtained in connection with sensitization to the hapten diphenylcyclopropenone (DPC). This chain uses TRBV6-1 with TRBJ1-1; D call uncertain. The CDR3 spells CASTPREAGTEAFF. For the CDR3, the DNA is TGTGCCAGCACCCCAAGGGAAGCCGGCACTGAAGCTTTCTTT.